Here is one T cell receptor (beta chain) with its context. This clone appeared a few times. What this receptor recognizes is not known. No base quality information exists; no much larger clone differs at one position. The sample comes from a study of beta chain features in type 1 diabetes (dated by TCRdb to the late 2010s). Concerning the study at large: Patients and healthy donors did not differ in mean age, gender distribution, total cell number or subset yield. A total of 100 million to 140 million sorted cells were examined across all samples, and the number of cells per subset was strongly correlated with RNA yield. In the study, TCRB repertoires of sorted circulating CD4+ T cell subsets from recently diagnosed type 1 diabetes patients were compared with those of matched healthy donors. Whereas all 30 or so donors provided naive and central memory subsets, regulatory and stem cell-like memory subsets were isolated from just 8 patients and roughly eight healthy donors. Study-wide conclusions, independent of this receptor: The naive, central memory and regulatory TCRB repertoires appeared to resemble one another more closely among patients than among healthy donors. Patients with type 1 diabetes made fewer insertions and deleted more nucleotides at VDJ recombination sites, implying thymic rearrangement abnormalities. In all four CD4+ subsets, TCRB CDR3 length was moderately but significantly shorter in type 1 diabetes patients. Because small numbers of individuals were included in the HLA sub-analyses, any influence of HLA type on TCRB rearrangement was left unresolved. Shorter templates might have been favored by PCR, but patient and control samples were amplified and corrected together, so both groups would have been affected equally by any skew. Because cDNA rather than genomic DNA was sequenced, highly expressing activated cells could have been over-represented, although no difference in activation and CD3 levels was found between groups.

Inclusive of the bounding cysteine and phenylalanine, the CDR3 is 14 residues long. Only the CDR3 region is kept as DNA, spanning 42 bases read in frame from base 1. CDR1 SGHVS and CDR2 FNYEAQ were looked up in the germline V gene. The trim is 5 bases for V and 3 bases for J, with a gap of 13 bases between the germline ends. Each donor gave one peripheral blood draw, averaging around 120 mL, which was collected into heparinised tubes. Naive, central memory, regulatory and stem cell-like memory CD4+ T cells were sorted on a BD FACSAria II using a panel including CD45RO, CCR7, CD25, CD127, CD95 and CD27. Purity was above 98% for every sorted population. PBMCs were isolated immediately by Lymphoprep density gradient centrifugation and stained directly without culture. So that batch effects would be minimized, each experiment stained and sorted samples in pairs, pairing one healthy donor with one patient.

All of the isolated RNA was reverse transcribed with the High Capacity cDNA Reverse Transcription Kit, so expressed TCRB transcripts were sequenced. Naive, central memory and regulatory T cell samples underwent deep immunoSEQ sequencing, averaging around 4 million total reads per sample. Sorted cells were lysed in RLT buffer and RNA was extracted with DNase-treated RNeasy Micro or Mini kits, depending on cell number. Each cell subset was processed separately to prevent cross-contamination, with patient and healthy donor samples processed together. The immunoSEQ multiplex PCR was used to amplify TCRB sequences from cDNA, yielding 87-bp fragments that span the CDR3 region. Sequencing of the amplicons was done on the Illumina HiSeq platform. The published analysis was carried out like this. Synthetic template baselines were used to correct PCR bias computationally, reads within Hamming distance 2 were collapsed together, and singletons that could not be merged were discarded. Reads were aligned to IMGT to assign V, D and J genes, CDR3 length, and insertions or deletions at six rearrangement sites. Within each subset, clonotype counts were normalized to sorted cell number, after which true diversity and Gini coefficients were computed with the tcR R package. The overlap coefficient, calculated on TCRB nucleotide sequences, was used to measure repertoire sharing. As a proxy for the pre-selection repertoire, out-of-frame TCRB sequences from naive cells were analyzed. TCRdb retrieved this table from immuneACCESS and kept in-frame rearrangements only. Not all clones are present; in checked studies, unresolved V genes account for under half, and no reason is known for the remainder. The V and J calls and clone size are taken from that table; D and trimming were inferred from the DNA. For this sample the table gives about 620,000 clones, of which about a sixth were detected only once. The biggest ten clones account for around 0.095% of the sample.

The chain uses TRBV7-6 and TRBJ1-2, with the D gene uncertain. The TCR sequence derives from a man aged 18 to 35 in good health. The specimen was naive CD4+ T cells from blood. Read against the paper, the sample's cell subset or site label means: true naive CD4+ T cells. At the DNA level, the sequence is TGTGCCAGCAGCCCAGCCCAGTTTTACTATGGCTACACCTTC. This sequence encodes CASSPAQFYYGYTF.